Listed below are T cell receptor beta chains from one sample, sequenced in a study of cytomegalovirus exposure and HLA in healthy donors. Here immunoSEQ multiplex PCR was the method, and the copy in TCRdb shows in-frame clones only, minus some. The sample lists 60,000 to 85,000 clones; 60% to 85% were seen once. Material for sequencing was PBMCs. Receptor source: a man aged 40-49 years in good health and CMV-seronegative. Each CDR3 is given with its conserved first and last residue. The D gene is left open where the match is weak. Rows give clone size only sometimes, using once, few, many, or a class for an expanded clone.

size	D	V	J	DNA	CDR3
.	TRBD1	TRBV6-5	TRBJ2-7	TGTGCCAGCAGTCCGGTCCGCCGGGACAGCCCGTACTTC	CASSPVRRDSPYF
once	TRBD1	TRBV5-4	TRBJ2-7	TGTGCCAGCACTATGGGGGGACAGGGGTCCTACGAGCAGTACTTC	CASTMGGQGSYEQYF
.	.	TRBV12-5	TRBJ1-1	TGTGCTAGTGGTTTGGTGCTTGGCGGAGGAGCTTTCTTT	CASGLVLGGGAFF
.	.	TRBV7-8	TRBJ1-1	TGTGCCAGCAGCTTATACGGCAGGGGAACGAACACTGAAGCTTTCTTT	CASSLYGRGTNTEAFF
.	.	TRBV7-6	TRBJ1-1	TGTGCCAGCAGCTCTGACAGTTTCACTGAAGCTTTCTTT	CASSSDSFTEAFF
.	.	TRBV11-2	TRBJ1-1	TGTGCCAGCAGCTTAGTTTCCAGGAACACTGAAGCTTTCTTT	CASSLVSRNTEAFF
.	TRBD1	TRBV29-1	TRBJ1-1	TGCAGCGTTCGGAACAGGGGCATCGAAGCTTTCTTT	CSVRNRGIEAFF
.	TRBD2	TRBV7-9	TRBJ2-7	TGTGCCAGCAGCCCCCAATGGACATGGGAGGGGACCTCCTACGAGCAGTACTTC	CASSPQWTWEGTSYEQYF
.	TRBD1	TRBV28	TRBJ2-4	TGTGCCAGCAGTATGATCGGACAGGGGTTAACCAAAAACATTCAGTACTTC	CASSMIGQGLTKNIQYF
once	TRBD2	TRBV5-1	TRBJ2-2	TGCGCCAGCAGCTCCTTAGCGGGAGACGACACCGGGGAGCTGTTTTTT	CASSSLAGDDTGELFF
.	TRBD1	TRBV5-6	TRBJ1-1	TGTGCCAGCAGCCCACTCTGGACAGGGCGGAGCACTGAAGCTTTCTTT	CASSPLWTGRSTEAFF
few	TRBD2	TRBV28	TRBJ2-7	TGTGCCAGCTGTGGAGGGAGGGAACTCTACGAGCAGTACTTC	CASCGGRELYEQYF
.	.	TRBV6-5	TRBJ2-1	TGTGCCAGCAGTTACTACGCAGGGTCCCACAATGAGCAGTTCTTC	CASSYYAGSHNEQFF
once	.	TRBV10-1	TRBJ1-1	TGCGCCAGCAGTGAGTCGATCGGGGGGACTGAAGCTTTCTTT	CASSESIGGTEAFF
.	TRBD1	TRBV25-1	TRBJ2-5	TGTGCCAGCGGGGACCGGGACAGCTTACAAGAGACCCAGTACTTC	CASGDRDSLQETQYF
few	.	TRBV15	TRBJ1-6	TGTGCCACCAGCTCAAACAGGGAAGAATCACCCCTCCACTTT	CATSSNREESPLHF
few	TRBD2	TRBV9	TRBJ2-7	TGTGCCAGCAGCGGCGGGGGAGGGACTGACTACGAGCAGTACTTC	CASSGGGGTDYEQYF
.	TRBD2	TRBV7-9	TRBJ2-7	TGTGCCAGCAGCTTAGCGTTGGGGAGCGGGAGCACCTACGAGCAGTACTTC	CASSLALGSGSTYEQYF
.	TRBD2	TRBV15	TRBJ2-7	TGTGCCACCAGCACCCAGAAGACTAGCGGGAGTTCCTACGAGCAGTACTTC	CATSTQKTSGSSYEQYF
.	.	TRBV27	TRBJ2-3	TGTGCCAGCGGGGAGGTAGGCGGGACCCACACAGATACGCAGTATTTT	CASGEVGGTHTDTQYF
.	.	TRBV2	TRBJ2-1	TGTGCCAGCAGTGAGCGGGGCTCCTACAATGAGCAGTTCTTC	CASSERGSYNEQFF
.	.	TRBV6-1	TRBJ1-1	TGTGCCAGCAGTGCCAGGGGAAGGAACACTGAAGCTTTCTTT	CASSARGRNTEAFF
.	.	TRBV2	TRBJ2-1	TGTGCCAGCAGTGAAGACAGGGTCTCCTACAATGAGCAGTTCTTC	CASSEDRVSYNEQFF
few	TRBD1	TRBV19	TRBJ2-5	TGTGCCAGTAGTCAACGACAGGGTCGACAAGAGACCCAGTACTTC	CASSQRQGRQETQYF
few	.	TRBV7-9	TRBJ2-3	TGTGCCAGCAGCTTTACAGGCACAGATACGCAGTATTTT	CASSFTGTDTQYF
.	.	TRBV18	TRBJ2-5	TGTGCCAGCTCACGGTACGGGGGAAGCCAAGAGACCCAGTACTTC	CASSRYGGSQETQYF